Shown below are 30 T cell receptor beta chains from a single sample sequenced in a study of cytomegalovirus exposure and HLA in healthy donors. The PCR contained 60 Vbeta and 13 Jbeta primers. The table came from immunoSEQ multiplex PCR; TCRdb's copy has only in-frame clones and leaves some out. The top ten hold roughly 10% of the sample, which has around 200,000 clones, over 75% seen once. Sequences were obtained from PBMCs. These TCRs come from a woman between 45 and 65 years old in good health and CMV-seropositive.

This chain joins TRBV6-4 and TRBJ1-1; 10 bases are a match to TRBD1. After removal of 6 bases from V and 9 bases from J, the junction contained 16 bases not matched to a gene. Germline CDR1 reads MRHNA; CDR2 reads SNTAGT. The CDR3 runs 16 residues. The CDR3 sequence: CASSPRQGAGADKAFF. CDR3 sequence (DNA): TGTGCCAGCAGCCCAAGACAGGGGGCGGGAGCGGATAAAGCTTTCTTT.

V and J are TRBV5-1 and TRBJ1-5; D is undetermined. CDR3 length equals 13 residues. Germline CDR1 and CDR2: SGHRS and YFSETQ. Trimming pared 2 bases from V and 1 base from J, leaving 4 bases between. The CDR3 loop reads CASSFSSNQPQHF. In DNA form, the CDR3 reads TGCGCCAGCAGCTTTTCGAGCAATCAGCCCCAGCATTTT.

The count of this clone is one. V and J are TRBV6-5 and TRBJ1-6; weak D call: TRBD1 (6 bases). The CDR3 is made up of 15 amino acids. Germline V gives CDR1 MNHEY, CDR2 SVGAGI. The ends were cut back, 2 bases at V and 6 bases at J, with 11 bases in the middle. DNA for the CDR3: TGTGCCAGCAGTTACACGACAGGACCTAATTCACCCCTCCACTTT. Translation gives CASSYTTGPNSPLHF.

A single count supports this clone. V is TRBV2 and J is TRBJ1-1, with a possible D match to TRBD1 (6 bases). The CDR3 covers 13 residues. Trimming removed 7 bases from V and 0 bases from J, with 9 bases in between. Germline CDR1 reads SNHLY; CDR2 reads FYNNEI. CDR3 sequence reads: CASKDSMNTEAFF. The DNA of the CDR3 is TGTGCCAGCAAGGACAGTATGAACACTGAAGCTTTCTTT.

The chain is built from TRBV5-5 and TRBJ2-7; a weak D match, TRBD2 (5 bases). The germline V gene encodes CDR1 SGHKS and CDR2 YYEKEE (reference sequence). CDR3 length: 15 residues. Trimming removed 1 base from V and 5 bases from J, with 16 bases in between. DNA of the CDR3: TGTGCCAGCAGCTTGAGGGTGGGGAGTCGGGACGAGCAGTACTTC. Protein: CASSLRVGSRDEQYF.

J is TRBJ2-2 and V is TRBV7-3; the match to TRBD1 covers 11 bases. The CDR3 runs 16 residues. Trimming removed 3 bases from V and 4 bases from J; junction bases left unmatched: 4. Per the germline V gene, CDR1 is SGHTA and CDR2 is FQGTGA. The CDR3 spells CASSLDRGRGTGELFF. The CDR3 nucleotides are TGTGCCAGCAGCTTGGACAGGGGGCGCGGCACCGGGGAGCTGTTTTTT.

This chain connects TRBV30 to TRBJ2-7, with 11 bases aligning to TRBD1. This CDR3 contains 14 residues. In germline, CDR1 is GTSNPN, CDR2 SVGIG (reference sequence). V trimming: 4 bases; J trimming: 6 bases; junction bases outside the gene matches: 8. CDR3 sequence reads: CAWNRDRGLGEQYF. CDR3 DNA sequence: TGTGCCTGGAACCGGGACAGGGGGTTAGGCGAGCAGTACTTC.

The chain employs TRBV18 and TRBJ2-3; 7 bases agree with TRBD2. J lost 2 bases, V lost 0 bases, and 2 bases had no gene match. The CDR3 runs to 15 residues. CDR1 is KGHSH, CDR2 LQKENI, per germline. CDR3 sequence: CASSPPGGYTDTQYF. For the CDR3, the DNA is TGTGCCAGCTCACCACCGGGGGGGTACACAGATACGCAGTATTTT.

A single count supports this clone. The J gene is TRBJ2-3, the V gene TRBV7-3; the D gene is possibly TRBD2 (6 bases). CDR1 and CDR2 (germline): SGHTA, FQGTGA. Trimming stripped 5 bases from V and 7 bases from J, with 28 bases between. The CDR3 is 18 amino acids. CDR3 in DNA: TGTGCCAGCAGCCCCCTGGGACTTACGAGGGTTCGAGGCCATACGCAGTATTTT. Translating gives CASSPLGLTRVRGHTQYF.

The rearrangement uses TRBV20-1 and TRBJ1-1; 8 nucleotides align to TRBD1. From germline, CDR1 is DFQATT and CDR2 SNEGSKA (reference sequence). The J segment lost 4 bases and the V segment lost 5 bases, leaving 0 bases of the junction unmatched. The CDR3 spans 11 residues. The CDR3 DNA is TGCAGTGCTGACAGGGGCACTGAAGCTTTCTTT. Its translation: CSADRGTEAFF.

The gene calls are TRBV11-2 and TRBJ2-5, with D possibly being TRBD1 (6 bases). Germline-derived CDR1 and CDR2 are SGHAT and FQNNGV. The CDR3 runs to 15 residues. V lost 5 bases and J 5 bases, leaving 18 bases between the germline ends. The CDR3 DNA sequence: TGTGCCAGCAGCCCCGCCAGGGGTGCCCTCGAGACCCAGTACTTC. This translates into CASSPARGALETQYF.

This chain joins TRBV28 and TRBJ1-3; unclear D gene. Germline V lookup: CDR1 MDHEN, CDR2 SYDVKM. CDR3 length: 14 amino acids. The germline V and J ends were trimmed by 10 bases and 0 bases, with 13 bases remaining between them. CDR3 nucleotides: TGTGCCACCACAGCACCGGACTCTGGAAACACCATATATTTT. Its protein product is CATTAPDSGNTIYF.

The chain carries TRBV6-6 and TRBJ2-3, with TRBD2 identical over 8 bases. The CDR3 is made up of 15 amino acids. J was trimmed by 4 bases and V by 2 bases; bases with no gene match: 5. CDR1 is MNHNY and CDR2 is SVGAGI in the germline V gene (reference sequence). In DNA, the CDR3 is TGTGCCAGCAGTTACGGAGCGGGGGTTTCAGATACGCAGTATTTT. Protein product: CASSYGAGVSDTQYF.

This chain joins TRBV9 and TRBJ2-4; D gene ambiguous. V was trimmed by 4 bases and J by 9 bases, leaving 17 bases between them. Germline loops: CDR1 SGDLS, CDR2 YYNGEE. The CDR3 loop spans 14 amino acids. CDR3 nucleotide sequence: TGTGCCAGCAGCCCTACCCTGGAGTTCAGCATTCAGTACTTC. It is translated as CASSPTLEFSIQYF.

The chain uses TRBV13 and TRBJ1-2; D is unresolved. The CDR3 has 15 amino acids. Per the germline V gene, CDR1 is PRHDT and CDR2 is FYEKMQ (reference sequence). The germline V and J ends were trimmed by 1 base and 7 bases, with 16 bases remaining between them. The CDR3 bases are TGTGCCAGCAGCTTAGCGGCCCAGGCCACCGTTGGCTACACCTTC. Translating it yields CASSLAAQATVGYTF.

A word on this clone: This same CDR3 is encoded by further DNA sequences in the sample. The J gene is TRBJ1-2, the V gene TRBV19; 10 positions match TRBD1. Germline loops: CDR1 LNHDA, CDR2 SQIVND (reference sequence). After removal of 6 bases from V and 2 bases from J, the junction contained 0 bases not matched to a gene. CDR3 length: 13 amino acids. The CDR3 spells CASRDRGNYGYTF. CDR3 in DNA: TGTGCCAGTAGGGACAGGGGGAACTATGGCTACACCTTC.

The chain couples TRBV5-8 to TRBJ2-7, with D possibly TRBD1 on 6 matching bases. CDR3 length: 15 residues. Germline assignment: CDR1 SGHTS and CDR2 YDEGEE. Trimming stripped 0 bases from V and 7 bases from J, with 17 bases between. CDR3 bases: TGTGCCAGCAGCTTGGGCCAGGGGCCTTGGGGAGAGCAGTACTTC. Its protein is CASSLGQGPWGEQYF.

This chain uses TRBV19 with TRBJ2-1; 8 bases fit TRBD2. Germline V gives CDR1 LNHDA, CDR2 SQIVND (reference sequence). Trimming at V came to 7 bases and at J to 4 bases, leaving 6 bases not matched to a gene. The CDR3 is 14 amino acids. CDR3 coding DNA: TGTGCCAGTACCGGGGGGGCAGCATACAATGAGCAGTTCTTC. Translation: CASTGGAAYNEQFF.

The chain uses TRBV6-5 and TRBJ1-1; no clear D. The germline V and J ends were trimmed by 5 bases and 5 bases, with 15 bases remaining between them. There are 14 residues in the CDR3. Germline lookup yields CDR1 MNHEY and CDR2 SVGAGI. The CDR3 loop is CASSMDWRGTEAFF. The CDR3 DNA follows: TGTGCCAGCAGTATGGACTGGCGGGGAACTGAAGCTTTCTTT.

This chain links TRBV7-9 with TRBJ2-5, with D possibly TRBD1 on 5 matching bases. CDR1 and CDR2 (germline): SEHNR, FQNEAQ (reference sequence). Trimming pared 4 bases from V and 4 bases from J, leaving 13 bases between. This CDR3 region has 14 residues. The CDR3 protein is CASSSDITRETQYF. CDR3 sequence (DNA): TGTGCCAGCAGCTCGGACATTACGCGAGAGACCCAGTACTTC.

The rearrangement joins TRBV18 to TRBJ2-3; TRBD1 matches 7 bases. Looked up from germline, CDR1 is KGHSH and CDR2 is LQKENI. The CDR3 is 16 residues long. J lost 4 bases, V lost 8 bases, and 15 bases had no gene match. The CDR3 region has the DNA TGTGCCAGCCCCCAATCACCAAGAACAGGGGCAGATACGCAGTATTTT. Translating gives CASPQSPRTGADTQYF.

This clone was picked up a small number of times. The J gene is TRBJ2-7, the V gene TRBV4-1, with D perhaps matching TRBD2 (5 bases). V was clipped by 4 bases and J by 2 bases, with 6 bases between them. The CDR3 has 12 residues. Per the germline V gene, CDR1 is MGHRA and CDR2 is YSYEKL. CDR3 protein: CASSPGTYEQYF. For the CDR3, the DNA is TGCGCCAGCAGCCCGGGGACCTACGAGCAGTACTTC.

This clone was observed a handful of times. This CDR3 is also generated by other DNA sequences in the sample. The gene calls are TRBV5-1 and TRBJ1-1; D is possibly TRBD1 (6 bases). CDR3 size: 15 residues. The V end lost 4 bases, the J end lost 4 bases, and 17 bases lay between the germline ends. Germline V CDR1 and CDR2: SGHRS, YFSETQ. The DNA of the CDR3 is TGCGCCAGCAGCCCGGGTGGGGGGGCGAGCACTGAAGCTTTCTTT. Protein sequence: CASSPGGGASTEAFF.

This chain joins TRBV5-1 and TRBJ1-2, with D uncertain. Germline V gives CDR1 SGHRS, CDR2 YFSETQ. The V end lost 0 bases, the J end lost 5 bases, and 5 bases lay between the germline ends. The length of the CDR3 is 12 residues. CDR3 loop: CASSLDRYGYTF. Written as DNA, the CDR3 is TGCGCCAGCAGCTTGGATAGATATGGCTACACCTTC.

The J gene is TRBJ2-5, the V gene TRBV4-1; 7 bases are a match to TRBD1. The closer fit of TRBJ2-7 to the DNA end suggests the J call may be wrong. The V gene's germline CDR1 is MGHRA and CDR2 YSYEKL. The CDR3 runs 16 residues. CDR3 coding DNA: TGCGCCAGCAGCCAAGGCCTCTGGGACAGCACCTACGAGCAGTACTTC. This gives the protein CASSQGLWDSTYEQYF.

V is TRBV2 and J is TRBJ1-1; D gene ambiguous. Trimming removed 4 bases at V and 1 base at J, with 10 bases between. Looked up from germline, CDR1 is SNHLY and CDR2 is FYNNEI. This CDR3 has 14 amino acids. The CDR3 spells CASSVVTSNTEAFF. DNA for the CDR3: TGTGCCAGCAGTGTAGTCACTTCGAACACTGAAGCTTTCTTT.

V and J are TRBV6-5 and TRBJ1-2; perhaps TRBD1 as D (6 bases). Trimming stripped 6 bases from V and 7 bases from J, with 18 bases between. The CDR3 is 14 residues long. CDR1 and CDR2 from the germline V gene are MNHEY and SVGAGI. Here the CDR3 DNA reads TGTGCCAGCAGCCCGATTCAACAGGGAGTTGGCTACACCTTC. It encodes CASSPIQQGVGYTF.

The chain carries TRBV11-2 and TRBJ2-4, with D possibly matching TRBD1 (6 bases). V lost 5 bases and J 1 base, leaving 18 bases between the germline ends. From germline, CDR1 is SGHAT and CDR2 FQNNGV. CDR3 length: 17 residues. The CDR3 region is CASSPFPSGEAKNIQYF. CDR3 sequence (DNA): TGTGCCAGCAGCCCCTTCCCCTCAGGGGAGGCCAAAAACATTCAGTACTTC.

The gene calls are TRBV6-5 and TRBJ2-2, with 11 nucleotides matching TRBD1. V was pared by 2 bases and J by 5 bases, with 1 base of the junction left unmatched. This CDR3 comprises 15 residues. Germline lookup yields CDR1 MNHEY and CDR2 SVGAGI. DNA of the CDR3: TGTGCCAGCAGTTACGGGACAGGGGGAACCGGGGAGCTGTTTTTT. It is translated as CASSYGTGGTGELFF.

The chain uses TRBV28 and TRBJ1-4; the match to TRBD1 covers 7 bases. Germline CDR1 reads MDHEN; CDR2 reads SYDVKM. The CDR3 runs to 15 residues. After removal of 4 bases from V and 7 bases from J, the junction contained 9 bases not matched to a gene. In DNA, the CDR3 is TGTGCCAGCAGTTCGCCGGGACAGCCTCCTGAAAAACTGTTTTTT. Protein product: CASSSPGQPPEKLFF.